What follows are 18 T cell receptor beta chains derived from one specimen sequenced in a study of CD8 T cells in ankylosing spondylitis. TCRdb independently ran MiXCR on the 5' RACE reads; one entry per CDR3 protein. The sample includes some 54,000 distinct CDR3 sequences, 6.5% to 9% of them seen just once. Sample: blood, either unsorted or a sorted T cell fraction (not recorded which). These receptor sequences come from a female donor with ankylosing spondylitis or in good health (not recorded which).

There are a few counts of this clonotype. The V and J genes are TRBV7-6 and TRBJ1-4, with 10 bases that match TRBD1. The CDR3 extends over 15 amino acids. V trimming: 3 bases; J trimming: 8 bases; junction bases outside the gene matches: 6. Germline assignment: CDR1 SGHVS and CDR2 FNYEAQ. The CDR3 region has the DNA TGTGCCAGCAGCTTCGGGACAGGGGTAGACGAAAAACTGTTTTTT. Its translation is CASSFGTGVDEKLFF. Looking up the rest from reference TRBV7-6 and TRBJ1-4 gives the full variable domain: GAGVSQSPRYKVTKRGQDVALRCDPISGHVSLYWYRQALGQGPEFLTYFNYEAQQDKSGLPNDRFSAERPEGSISTLTIQRTEQRDSAMYRCASSFGTGVDEKLFFGSGTQLSVL.

This clonotype was observed many times. The chain recombines TRBV5-1 with TRBJ1-1; D is undetermined. The CDR3 runs to 14 residues. Trimming left V 4 bases short and J 3 bases short, with 13 bases between. Per germline, CDR1 SGHRS and CDR2 YFSETQ. Written as DNA, the CDR3 is TGCGCCAGCAGCCTAGACCCTTTGGACACTGAAGCTTTCTTT. It is translated as CASSLDPLDTEAFF.

This clonotype was observed once. The chain is built from TRBV5-1 and TRBJ2-7; 12 bases are a match to TRBD2. Germline CDR1 is SGHRS and CDR2 is YFSETQ. With V trimmed by 4 bases and J by 3 bases, 5 bases remained unmatched. The CDR3 is 15 amino acids. CDR3 sequence: CASSTGLAGNYEQYF. In DNA, the CDR3 is TGCGCCAGCAGCACCGGACTAGCGGGGAACTACGAGCAGTACTTC.

This clonotype was observed at least ten times. V is TRBV19 and J is TRBJ1-4, with D hard to call. CDR3 size: 14 residues. Trimming cost V 10 bases and J 2 bases, with 14 bases left between them. The germline V gene encodes CDR1 LNHDA and CDR2 SQIVND (reference sequence). Written as DNA, the CDR3 is TGTGCCACCTATGGACCAGGCACTAATGAAAAACTGTTTTTT. Protein sequence: CATYGPGTNEKLFF. Variable domain in full (rest from reference TRBV19 and TRBJ1-4): DGGITQSPKYLFRKEGQNVTLSCEQNLNHDAMYWYRQDPGQGLRLIYYSQIVNDFQKGDIAEGYSVSREKKESFPLTVTSAQKNPTAFYLCATYGPGTNEKLFFGSGTQLSVL.

This clonotype was counted many times. The V call is TRBV5-1, the J call TRBJ2-2, with D tentatively TRBD2 (6 bases). CDR3 length equals 18 residues. CDR1 is SGHRS, CDR2 YFSETQ, per germline. Between the trimmed V and J ends, which lost 3 bases and 5 bases, there was a span of 23 bases. The CDR3 DNA reads TGCGCCAGCAGCTCGATTGAGCCGGACGGGGGAAGGACCGGGGAGCTGTTTTTT. Translating gives CASSSIEPDGGRTGELFF.

This clonotype was seen repeatedly, ten times or more. This rearrangement joins TRBV20-1 to TRBJ1-1; TRBD1 might be the D (6 bases). CDR1 and CDR2 from the germline V gene are DFQATT and SNEGSKA (reference sequence). The germline V and J ends were trimmed by 2 bases and 0 bases, with 16 bases remaining between them. The CDR3 is 16 residues long. CDR3 in amino acids: CSARFHRVMLNTEAFF. The CDR3 bases are TGCAGTGCTAGATTTCACAGGGTAATGTTGAACACTGAAGCTTTCTTT.

This clonotype was detected many times. This chain joins TRBV5-1 and TRBJ2-1, with 11 bases identical to TRBD1. V dropped 4 bases and J dropped 5; count of bases not matched to a gene: 5. This CDR3 spans 15 amino acids. Germline-derived CDR1 and CDR2 are SGHRS and YFSETQ. The CDR3 DNA follows: TGCGCCAGCAGCCCGGGACAGGGGGTTAACAATGAGCAGTTCTTC. Protein sequence: CASSPGQGVNNEQFF.

This clonotype was detected many times. This chain uses TRBV7-9 with TRBJ2-5, with D perhaps TRBD1 (6 bases). V was shortened by 4 bases and J by 3 bases, with 9 bases between the two germline ends. Germline V CDR1 and CDR2: SEHNR, FQNEAQ (reference sequence). The length of the CDR3 is 13 residues. CDR3 nucleotide sequence: TGTGCCAGCAGCTCTACAGGGAAAGAGACCCAGTACTTC. Encoded protein: CASSSTGKETQYF.

The sample holds many counts of this clonotype. This rearrangement joins TRBV28 to TRBJ1-5; tentative D call: TRBD1 (6 bases). CDR3 length equals 16 residues. The germline CDR1 and CDR2 sequences are MDHEN and SYDVKM. V shed 5 bases and J shed 0 bases, with 14 bases lying between them. CDR3: CASSRIRGNSNQPQHF. The DNA of the CDR3 is TGTGCCAGCAGTAGAATAAGGGGGAATAGCAATCAGCCCCAGCATTTT.

The sample holds many counts of this clonotype. V and J are TRBV12-3 or TRBV12-4 and TRBJ1-2; D not resolved. The CDR3 contains 13 residues. The V gene lost 4 bases and the J gene lost 4 bases, with 10 bases spanning the gap. CDR3 DNA: TGTGCCAGCAGTTCCACAGAGAGCTATGGCTACACCTTC. This sequence encodes CASSSTESYGYTF.

The table lists this clonotype with a few counts. V and J are TRBV7-9 and TRBJ2-2; D tentatively reads TRBD1 or TRBD2 (6 bases each). This CDR3 is built from 16 residues. V shed 6 bases and J shed 4 bases, with 18 bases lying between them. The V gene's germline CDR1 is SEHNR and CDR2 FQNEAQ (reference sequence). CDR3 coding DNA: TGTGCCAGCAGGCCCCTTGACAGGCGGGGCACCGGGGAGCTGTTTTTT. Translated, it gives CASRPLDRRGTGELFF.

This clonotype was observed many times. The genes are TRBV6-1 and TRBJ1-3, with TRBD1 matching over 8 bases. The CDR3 runs 15 residues. Germline V lookup: CDR1 MNHNS, CDR2 SASEGT. V lost 7 bases and J lost 5; bases outside the gene matches: 10. CDR3 in amino acids: CASNPTGEGRNTIYF. The CDR3 DNA reads TGTGCCAGCAACCCGACAGGGGAGGGTCGAAACACCATATATTTT.

This clonotype was seen at least ten times. This chain links TRBV24-1 with TRBJ2-2; 7 positions match TRBD1. Germline V CDR1 and CDR2: KGHDR, SFDVKD. The CDR3 length is 15 residues. V dropped 4 bases and J dropped 4; count of bases not matched to a gene: 5. Here the CDR3 reads CATSDTGTATGELFF. The CDR3 DNA reads as TGTGCCACCAGTGACACCGGGACAGCCACCGGGGAGCTGTTTTTT.

This clonotype was seen at least ten times. The gene calls are TRBV6-5 and TRBJ1-2; D is uncertain. The CDR3 has 12 residues. V lost 8 bases, J lost 1 base, and 8 bases lay in between. Germline CDR1 MNHEY, CDR2 SVGAGI. Written as DNA, the CDR3 is TGTGCCAGCGGTCGCCGTAACTATGGCTACACCTTC. Encoded protein: CASGRRNYGYTF.

The table lists this clonotype with many counts. V and J are TRBV6-1 and TRBJ2-3; D is undetermined. In germline, CDR1 is MNHNS, CDR2 SASEGT. Between the trimmed V and J ends, which lost 7 bases and 2 bases, there was a span of 10 bases. This CDR3 has 13 amino acids. Here the CDR3 reads CASTAAPTDTQYF. The DNA of the CDR3 is TGTGCCAGCACCGCGGCCCCCACAGATACGCAGTATTTT.

In its sample, this clonotype was seen many times. V usage is TRBV10-3 and J usage is TRBJ1-1, with D uncertain. The germline V gene encodes CDR1 ENHRY and CDR2 SYGVKD. V lost 8 bases and J lost 1, with 11 bases in between. There are 13 residues in the CDR3. CDR3: CAIRLPENTEAFF. The DNA for the CDR3 is TGTGCCATCCGACTCCCAGAGAACACTGAAGCTTTCTTT.

This clonotype came up many times. V and J are TRBV20-1 and TRBJ2-3, with 10 bases aligning to TRBD2. V shed 5 bases, J shed 2 bases, and the junction held 7 bases outside the gene matches. The length of the CDR3 is 15 residues. Per the germline V gene, CDR1 is DFQATT and CDR2 is SNEGSKA (reference sequence). The CDR3 loop is CSAEDLAGDTDTQYF. The DNA of the CDR3 is TGCAGTGCTGAGGATCTAGCGGGGGACACAGATACGCAGTATTTT.

This clonotype was picked up many times. The chain couples TRBV7-6 to TRBJ1-2; no firm D call. Germline CDR1 and CDR2: SGHVS and FNYEAQ. With 1 base removed from V and 8 bases from J, the gap between germline ends came to 17 bases. CDR3 size: 15 residues. CDR3 sequence (DNA): TGTGCCAGCAGCTTAGATTCCAGGTTTACCCACGGCTACACCTTC. Protein sequence: CASSLDSRFTHGYTF.